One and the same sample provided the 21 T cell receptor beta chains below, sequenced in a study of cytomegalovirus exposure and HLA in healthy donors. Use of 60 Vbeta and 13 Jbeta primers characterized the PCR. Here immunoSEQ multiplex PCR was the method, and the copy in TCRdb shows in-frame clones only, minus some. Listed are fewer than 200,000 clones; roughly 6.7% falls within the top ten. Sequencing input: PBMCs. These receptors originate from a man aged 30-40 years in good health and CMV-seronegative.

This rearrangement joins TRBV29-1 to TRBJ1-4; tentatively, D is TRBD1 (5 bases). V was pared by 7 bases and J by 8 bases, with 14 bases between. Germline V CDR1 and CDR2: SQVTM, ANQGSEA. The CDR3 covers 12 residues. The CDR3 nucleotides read TGCAGCGGGCAGGGCGGTGACGAAAAACTGTTTTTT. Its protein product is CSGQGGDEKLFF. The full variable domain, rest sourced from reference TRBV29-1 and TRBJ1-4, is SAVISQKPSRDICQRGTSLTIQCQVDSQVTMMFWYRQQPGQSLTLIATANQGSEATYESGFVIDKFPISRPNLTFSTLTVSNMSPEDSSIYLCSGQGGDEKLFFGSGTQLSVL.

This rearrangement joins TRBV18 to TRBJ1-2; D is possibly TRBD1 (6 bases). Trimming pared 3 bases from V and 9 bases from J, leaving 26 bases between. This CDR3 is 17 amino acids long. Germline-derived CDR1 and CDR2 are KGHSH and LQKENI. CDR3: CASSPRTALTESSSYTF. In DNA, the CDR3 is TGTGCCAGCTCACCGCGGACAGCGCTAACAGAGTCCTCTAGCTACACCTTC.

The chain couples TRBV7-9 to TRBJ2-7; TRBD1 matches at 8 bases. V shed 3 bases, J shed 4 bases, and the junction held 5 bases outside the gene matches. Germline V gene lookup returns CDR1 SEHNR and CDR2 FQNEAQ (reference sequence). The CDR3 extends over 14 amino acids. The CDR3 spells CASSLGQVEYEQYF. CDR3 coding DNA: TGTGCCAGCAGCTTGGGACAGGTGGAGTACGAGCAGTACTTC.

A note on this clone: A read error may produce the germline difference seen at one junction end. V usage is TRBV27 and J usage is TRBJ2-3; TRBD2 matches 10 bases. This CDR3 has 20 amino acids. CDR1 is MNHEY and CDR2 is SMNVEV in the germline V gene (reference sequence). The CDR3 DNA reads TGTGCCGGCAGTTTCCAAGCAGGTAGCGGGGGGTACTTCCCCACAGATACGCAGTATTTT. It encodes CAGSFQAGSGGYFPTDTQYF.

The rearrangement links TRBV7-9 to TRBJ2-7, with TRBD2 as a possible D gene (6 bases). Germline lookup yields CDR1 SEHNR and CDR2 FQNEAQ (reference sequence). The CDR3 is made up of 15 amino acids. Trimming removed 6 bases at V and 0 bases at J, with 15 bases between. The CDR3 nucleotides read TGTGCCAGCAGTTCCCCGTCGGGGGTCTCCTACGAGCAGTACTTC. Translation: CASSSPSGVSYEQYF. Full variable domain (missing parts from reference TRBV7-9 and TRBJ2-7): DTGVSQNPRHKITKRGQNVTFRCDPISEHNRLYWYRQTLGQGPEFLTYFQNEAQLEKSRLLSDRFSAERPKGSFSTLEIQRTEQGDSAMYLCASSSPSGVSYEQYFGPGTRLTVT.

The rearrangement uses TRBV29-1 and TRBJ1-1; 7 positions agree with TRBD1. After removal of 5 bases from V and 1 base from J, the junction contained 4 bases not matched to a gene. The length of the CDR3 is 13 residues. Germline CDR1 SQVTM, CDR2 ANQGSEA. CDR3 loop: CSVHRGKNTEAFF. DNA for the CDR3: TGCAGCGTTCACAGGGGAAAGAACACTGAAGCTTTCTTT.

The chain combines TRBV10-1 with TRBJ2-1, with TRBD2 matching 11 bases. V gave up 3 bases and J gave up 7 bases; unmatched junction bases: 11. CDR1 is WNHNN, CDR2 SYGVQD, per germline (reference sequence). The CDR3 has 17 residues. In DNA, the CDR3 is TGCGCCAGCAGTGATAGTAGCGGGGGGGCCCGAGGGAATGAGCAGTTCTTC. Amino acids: CASSDSSGGARGNEQFF.

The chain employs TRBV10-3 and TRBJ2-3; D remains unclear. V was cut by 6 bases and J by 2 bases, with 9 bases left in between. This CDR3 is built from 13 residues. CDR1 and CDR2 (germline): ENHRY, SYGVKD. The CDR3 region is CAIRQPNTDTQYF. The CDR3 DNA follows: TGTGCCATCAGACAGCCTAACACAGATACGCAGTATTTT.

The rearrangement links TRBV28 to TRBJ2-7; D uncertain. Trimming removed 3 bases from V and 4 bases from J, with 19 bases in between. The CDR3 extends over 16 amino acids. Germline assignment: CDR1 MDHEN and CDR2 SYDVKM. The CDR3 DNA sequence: TGTGCCAGCAGTTTTGTCTTGTTCAGTTCCTCATACGAGCAGTACTTC. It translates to CASSFVLFSSSYEQYF.

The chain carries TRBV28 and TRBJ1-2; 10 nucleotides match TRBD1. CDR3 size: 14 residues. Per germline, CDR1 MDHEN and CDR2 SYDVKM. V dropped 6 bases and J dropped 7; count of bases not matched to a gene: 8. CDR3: CASRSGQGVVGYTF. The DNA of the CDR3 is TGTGCCAGCAGGTCCGGACAGGGGGTCGTTGGCTACACCTTC.

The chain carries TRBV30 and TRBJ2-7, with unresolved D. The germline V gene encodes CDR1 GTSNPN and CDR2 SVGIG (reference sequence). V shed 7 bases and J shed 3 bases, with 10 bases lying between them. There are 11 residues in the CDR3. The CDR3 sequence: CALTRYYEQYF. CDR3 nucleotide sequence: TGTGCCTTAACTCGATACTACGAGCAGTACTTC.

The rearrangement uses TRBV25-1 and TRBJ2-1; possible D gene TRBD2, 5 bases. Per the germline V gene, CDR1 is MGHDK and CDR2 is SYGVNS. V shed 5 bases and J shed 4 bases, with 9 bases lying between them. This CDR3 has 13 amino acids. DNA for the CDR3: TGTGCCAGCAGTTGGGAGCTATACAATGAGCAGTTCTTC. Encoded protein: CASSWELYNEQFF.

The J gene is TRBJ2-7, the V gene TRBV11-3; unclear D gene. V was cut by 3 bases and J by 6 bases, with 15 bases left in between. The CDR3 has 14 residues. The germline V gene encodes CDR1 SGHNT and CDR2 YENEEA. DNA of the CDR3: TGTGCCAGCAGCTTCGCCGGTGTTCCGGGCGAGCAGTACTTC. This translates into CASSFAGVPGEQYF.

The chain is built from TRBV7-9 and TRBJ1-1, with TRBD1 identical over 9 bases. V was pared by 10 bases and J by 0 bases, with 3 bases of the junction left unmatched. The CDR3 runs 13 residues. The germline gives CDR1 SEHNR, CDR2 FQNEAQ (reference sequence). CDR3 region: CANGQGMNTEAFF. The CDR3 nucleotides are TGTGCCAACGGACAGGGGATGAACACTGAAGCTTTCTTT.

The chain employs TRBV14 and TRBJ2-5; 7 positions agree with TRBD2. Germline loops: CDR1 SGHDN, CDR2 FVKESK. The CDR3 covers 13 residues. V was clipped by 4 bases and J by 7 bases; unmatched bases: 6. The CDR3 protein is CASSPAGSGTQYF. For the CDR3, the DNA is TGTGCCAGCAGCCCAGCGGGGTCCGGGACCCAGTACTTC.

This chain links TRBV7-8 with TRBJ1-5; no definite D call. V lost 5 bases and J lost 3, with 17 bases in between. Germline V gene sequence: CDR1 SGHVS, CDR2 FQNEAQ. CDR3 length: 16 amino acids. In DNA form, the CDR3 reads TGTGCCAGCAGCCTCCTTTGGGCCGCAGCCAATCAGCCCCAGCATTTT. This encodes CASSLLWAAANQPQHF.

The CDR3 nucleotides are TGCGCCAGCAGTGTCGGACAGGGCGCAATGAACACTGAAGCTTTCTTT. Its translation: CASSVGQGAMNTEAFF. The J gene is TRBJ1-1, the V gene TRBV10-2, with TRBD1 identical over 8 bases. V lost 4 bases to trimming and J lost 0 bases; unmatched junction nucleotides: 7. The germline V gene encodes CDR1 WSHSY and CDR2 SAAADI. This CDR3 is 16 amino acids long.

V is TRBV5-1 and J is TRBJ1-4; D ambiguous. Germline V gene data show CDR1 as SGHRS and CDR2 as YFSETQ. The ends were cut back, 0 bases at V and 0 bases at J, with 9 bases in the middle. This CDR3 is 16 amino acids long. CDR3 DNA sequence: TGCGCCAGCAGCTTGGCGTCCGTAGCAACTAATGAAAAACTGTTTTTT. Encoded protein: CASSLASVATNEKLFF.

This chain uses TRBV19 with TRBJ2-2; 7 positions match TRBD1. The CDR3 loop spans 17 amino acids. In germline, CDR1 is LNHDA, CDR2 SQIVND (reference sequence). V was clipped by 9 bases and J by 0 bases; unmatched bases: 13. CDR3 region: CASSPGQIFANTGELFF. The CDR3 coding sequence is TGTGCCAGCTCTCCGGGACAGATCTTCGCGAACACCGGGGAGCTGTTTTTT.

The CDR3 DNA follows: TGTGCCAGCAGTTCAGATAGGGGCCTGAACTCCTACGAGCAGTACTTC. It is translated as CASSSDRGLNSYEQYF. The chain is built from TRBV27 and TRBJ2-7, with D possibly matching TRBD1 (5 bases). The CDR3 spans 16 residues. CDR1 MNHEY and CDR2 SMNVEV come from the germline V gene (reference sequence). V lost 4 bases and J 0 bases, leaving 16 bases between the germline ends.

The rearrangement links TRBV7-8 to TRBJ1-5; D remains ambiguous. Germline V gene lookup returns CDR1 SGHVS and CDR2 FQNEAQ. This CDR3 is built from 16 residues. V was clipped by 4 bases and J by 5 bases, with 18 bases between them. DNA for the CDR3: TGTGCCAGCAGCTCCCGGGGAGGGAGGGATCATCAGCCCCAGCATTTT. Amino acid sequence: CASSSRGGRDHQPQHF. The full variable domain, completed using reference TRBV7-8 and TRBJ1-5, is GAGVSQSPRYKVAKRGQDVALRCDPISGHVSLFWYQQALGQGPEFLTYFQNEAQLDKSGLPSDRFFAERPEGSVSTLKIQRTQQEDSAVYLCASSSRGGRDHQPQHFGDGTRLSIL.